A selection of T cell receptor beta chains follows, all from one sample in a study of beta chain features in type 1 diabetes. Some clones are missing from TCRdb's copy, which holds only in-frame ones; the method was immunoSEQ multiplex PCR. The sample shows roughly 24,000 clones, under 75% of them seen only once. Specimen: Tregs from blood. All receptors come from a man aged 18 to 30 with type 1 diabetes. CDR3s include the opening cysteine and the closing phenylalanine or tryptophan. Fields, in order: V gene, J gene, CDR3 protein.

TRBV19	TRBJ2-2	CASRGTGFTGELFF
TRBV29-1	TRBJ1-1	CSVDRRNTEAFF
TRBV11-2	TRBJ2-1	CASSPGLRNNEQFF
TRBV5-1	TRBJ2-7	CASSLAGGDFGYEQYF
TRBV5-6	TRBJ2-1	CASSIGTVRGNEQFF
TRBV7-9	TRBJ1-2	CASSRSTGDIGYTF
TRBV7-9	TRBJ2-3	CASSLVRLAGVAQYF
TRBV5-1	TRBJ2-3	CASSQTPTGVSTDTQYF
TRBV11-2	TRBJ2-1	CASSLDNPRGNEQFF
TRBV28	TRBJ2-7	CASSFQQGSREQYF
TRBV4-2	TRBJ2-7	CASSQEGTSGMYEQYF
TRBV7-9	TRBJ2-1	CASSRRRQGASNEQFF
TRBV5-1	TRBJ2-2	CASSSGQENTGELFF
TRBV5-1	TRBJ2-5	CASSLQGLAGLETQYF
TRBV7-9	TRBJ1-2	CASSLGGGYTF
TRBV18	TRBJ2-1	CASSPRLAGDNEQFF
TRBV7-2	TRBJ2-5	CASSYGTFGETQYF
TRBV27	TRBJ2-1	CASSGLGSSGRSREQFF
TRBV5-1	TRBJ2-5	CASSSGGEETQYF
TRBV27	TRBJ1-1	CASPGAEDTEAFF
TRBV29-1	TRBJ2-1	CSVRDWKSEQFF
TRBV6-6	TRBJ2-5	CASSSPGAGEETQYF
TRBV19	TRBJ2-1	CASSIGSLADTRYNEQFF
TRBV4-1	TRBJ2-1	CASSQIPRRSSYNEQFF
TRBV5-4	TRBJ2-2	CATGRVVQGTTGELFF
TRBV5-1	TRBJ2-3	CASSLWGLGTDTQYF
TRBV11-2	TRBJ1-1	CASSFLGSNTEAFF
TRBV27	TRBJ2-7	CASSRNQRDPLYEQYF
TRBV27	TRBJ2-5	CASRRYGVGGRETQYF
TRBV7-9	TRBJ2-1	CASSSSGTSGEQFF
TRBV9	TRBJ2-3	CASSVGLENTDTQYF
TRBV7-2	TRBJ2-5	CASSLVSGGRETQYF
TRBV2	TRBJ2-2	CASKHREVRAGELFF
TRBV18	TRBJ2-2	CASSPSPGGTTGELFF
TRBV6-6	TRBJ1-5	CASSYLFGSQPQHF
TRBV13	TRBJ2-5	CASSLFRGETQYF
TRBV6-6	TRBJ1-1	CASSYAGPEAFF
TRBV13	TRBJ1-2	CASSLGPRNYGYTF
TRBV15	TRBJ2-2	CATSRDRTGVNTGELFF
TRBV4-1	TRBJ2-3	CASSQDYSTDTQYF
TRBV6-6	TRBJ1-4	CASSSAGQGVGKLFF
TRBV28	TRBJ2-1	CASSLRQLNEQFF
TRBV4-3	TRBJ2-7	CASSPSGAERFGEQYF
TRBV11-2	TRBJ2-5	CASSQGNRGPETQYF
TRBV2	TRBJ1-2	CASSEVGDRGYTF
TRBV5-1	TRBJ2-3	CASSLSGGTDTQYF
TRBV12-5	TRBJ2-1	CASGWGSGRAINEQFF
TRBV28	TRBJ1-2	CASSFSRTGGDYGYTF
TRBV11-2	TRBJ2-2	CASRRLAGGHTGELFF
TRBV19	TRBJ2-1	CASTGLAGGNNEQFF
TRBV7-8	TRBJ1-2	CASSLEWRGDYGYTF
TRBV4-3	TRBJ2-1	CASSQDPGQGWVNEQFF
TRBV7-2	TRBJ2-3	CASSTGRTDTQYF
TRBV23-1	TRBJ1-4	CASLHSSFWGGFNEKLFF